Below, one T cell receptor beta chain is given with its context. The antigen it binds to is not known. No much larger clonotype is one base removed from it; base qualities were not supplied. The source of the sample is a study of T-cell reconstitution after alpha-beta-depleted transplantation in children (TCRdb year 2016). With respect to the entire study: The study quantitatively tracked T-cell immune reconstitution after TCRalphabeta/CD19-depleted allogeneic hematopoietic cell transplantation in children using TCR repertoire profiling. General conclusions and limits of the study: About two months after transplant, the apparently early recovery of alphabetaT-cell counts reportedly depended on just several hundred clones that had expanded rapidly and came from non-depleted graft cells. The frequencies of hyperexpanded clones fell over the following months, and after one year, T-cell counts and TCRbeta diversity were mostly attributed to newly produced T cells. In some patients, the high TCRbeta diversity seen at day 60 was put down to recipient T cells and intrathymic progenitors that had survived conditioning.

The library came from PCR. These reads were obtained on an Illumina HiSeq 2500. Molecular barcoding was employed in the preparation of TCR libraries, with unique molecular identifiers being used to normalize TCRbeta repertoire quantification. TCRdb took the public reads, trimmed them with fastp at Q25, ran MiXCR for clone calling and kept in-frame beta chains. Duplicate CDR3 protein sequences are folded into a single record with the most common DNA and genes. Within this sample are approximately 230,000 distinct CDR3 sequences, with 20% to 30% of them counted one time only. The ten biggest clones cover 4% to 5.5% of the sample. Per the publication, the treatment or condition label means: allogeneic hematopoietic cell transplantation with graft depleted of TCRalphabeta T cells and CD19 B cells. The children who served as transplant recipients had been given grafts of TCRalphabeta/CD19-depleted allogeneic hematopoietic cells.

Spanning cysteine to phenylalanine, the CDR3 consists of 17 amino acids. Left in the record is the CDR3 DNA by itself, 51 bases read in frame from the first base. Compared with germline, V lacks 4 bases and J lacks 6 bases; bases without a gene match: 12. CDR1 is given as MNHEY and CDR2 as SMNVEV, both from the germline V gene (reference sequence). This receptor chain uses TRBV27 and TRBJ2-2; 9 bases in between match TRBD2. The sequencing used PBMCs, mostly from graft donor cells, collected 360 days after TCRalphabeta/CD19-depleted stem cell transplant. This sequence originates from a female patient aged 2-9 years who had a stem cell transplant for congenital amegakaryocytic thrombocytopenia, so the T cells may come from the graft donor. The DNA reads TGTGCCAGCAGTTGGATAGGGGCGGGAGGGCAAGCCGGGGAGCTGTTTTTT. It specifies CASSWIGAGGQAGELFF.